These T cell receptor beta chains were read from a single sample in a study of Graves' ophthalmopathy and Graves' hyperthyroidism. TCRdb reprocessed the multiplex PCR reads with MiXCR, giving one entry per CDR3 protein. The data hold about 370,000 distinct CDR3 sequences, with roughly 17% observed a single time. Specimen: peripheral blood. These receptors all stem from an adult woman with stable Graves' hyperthyroidism. CDR3s include the opening cysteine and the closing phenylalanine or tryptophan. Fields, in order: J gene, CDR3 length, clone size, V gene, D gene, CDR3 protein, CDR3 DNA. The D gene is left open where the match is weak. Rows give clone size only sometimes, using once, few, many, or a class for an expanded clone.

>TRBJ2-5|14|many|TRBV7-8|.
CASSLVSFYETQYF
TGTGCCAGCAGCTTAGTTAGTTTCTACGAGACCCAGTACTTC
>TRBJ1-1|16|many|TRBV7-6|.
CASSLVKGDRGTEAFF
TGTGCCAGCAGCTTAGTCAAGGGGGATAGGGGTACTGAAGCTTTCTTT
>TRBJ2-7|15|many|TRBV6-5|.
CASSSGYRTSYEQYF
TGTGCCAGCAGTTCGGGCTACCGAACCTCCTACGAGCAGTACTTC
>TRBJ2-2|17|many|TRBV28|TRBD1
CASSPNPGTGKSGELFF
TGTGCCAGCAGTCCGAATCCCGGGACAGGGAAATCCGGGGAGCTGTTTTTT
>TRBJ2-7|14|many|TRBV10-3|.
CAISESVEYSEQYF
TGTGCCATCAGTGAGTCGGTGGAATACAGCGAGCAGTACTTC
>TRBJ2-7|14|many|TRBV18|TRBD1
CASSPLGDSYEQYF
TGTGCCAGCTCACCTTTGGGGGACAGCTACGAGCAGTACTTC
>TRBJ2-7|18|many|TRBV19|TRBD2
CASSILVREPGSSYEQYF
TGTGCCAGTAGTATCTTAGTGCGGGAGCCGGGCAGTTCCTACGAGCAGTACTTC
>TRBJ2-7|15|many|TRBV5-1|.
CASSLSQGGSYEQYF
TGCGCCAGCAGCTTGTCACAGGGAGGCTCCTACGAGCAGTACTTC
>TRBJ2-5|16|many|TRBV12-3/TRBV12-4|.
CASSPLYWGLQETQYF
TGTGCCAGCAGTCCGCTTTATTGGGGGCTCCAAGAGACCCAGTACTTC
>TRBJ1-6|18|many|TRBV11-2|.
CASSLDTRELSYNSPLHF
TGTGCCAGCAGCTTAGATACGAGGGAGCTATCCTATAATTCACCCCTCCACTTT
>TRBJ1-2|18|.|TRBV6-2/TRBV6-3|TRBD1
CASSLTPDFSGGWNGYTF
TGTGCCAGCAGTTTAACCCCGGATTTCTCAGGGGGCTGGAATGGCTACACCTTC
>TRBJ2-4|14|many|TRBV5-1|.
CASSQQGSKNIQYF
TGCGCCAGCAGCCAACAGGGTTCCAAAAACATTCAGTACTTC
>TRBJ2-7|16|.|TRBV15|TRBD2
CATSTYRTSGTYEQYF
TGTGCCACCAGCACTTACCGGACTAGCGGAACCTACGAGCAGTACTTC
>TRBJ1-1|14|many|TRBV12-3/TRBV12-4|TRBD1
CASSFGTGNTEAFF
TGTGCCAGCAGTTTCGGGACAGGAAACACTGAAGCTTTCTTT
>TRBJ1-1|16|many|TRBV19|TRBD1
CASSGTGTTWGTEAFF
TGTGCCAGTAGTGGGACAGGGACTACCTGGGGTACTGAAGCTTTCTTT
>TRBJ1-1|14|many|TRBV10-3|.
CAIRAGILNTEAFF
TGTGCCATCAGGGCAGGGATATTGAACACTGAAGCTTTCTTT
>TRBJ1-2|14|.|TRBV7-6|TRBD1
CASSLLQGQYGYTF
TGTGCCAGCAGCTTATTACAGGGGCAGTATGGCTACACCTTC
>TRBJ1-5|16|many|TRBV24-1|.
CATSDTGGSKNQPQHF
TGTGCCACCAGTGATACCGGGGGTAGTAAGAATCAGCCCCAGCATTTT
>TRBJ1-1|14|many|TRBV20-1|.
CSAMAAGMNTEAFF
TGCAGTGCCATGGCGGCGGGAATGAACACTGAAGCTTTCTTT
>TRBJ2-6|17|many|TRBV28|TRBD1
CASRTPQGAAGANVLTF
TGTGCCAGCAGGACACCACAGGGGGCGGCTGGGGCCAACGTCCTGACTTTC
>TRBJ1-5|15|many|TRBV19|TRBD1
CASSRTGVSNQPQHF
TGTGCCAGTAGTAGGACAGGGGTTAGCAATCAGCCCCAGCATTTT
>TRBJ2-3|14|.|TRBV7-9|.
CASSLNQPPDTQYF
TGTGCCAGCAGCTTAAACCAGCCCCCAGATACGCAGTATTTT
>TRBJ2-7|15|many|TRBV20-1|TRBD1
CSARVGQVRDYEQYF
TGCAGTGCTAGAGTAGGACAGGTCCGTGACTACGAGCAGTACTTC
>TRBJ2-7|14|few|TRBV12-3/TRBV12-4|.
CASSPGTPPYEQYF
TGTGCCAGCAGTCCCGGGACGCCTCCCTACGAGCAGTACTTC
>TRBJ2-7|14|many|TRBV7-9|.
CASSRSEQVREQYF
TGTGCCAGCAGCCGTTCAGAACAGGTGCGCGAGCAGTACTTC